This T cell receptor (beta chain) was sequenced for a study of T cells after yellow fever vaccination. Across the whole study: Any fraction with a low cell number was prepared using SMART-Seq v4 Ultra Low Input. Study results and caveats: Weaker, the secondary response peaked sooner, at day 5 versus 15.

Germline V gene lookup returns CDR1 MNHEY and CDR2 SMNVEV (reference sequence). Losses at the gene ends were 6 bases for V and 3 bases for J; bases not matched to a gene: 7. The CDR3 runs to 15 residues. This clonotype appeared many times. Its antigen is unknown. Generation of TCR cDNA used 5'RACE template switching (which added a universal primer site and UMIs). TCRdb recomputed calls from the 5' RACE reads with MiXCR, one row per CDR3 protein. Here the sample spans about 330,000 distinct CDR3 sequences, approximately 8% being singletons. The receptor was isolated from a young man who received the YFV17D yellow fever vaccine. The sample was PBMCs, taken 45 days after the first yellow fever vaccination. This chain joins TRBV27 and TRBJ1-5; 8 positions agree with TRBD1. CDR3 sequence: CASSPGTGLNQPQHF. The CDR3 bases are TGTGCCAGCAGCCCCGGGACAGGTCTCAATCAGCCCCAGCATTTT.